This TCR beta chain was profiled in a study of T cell responses to AZD1222 COVID-19 vaccine. At the level of the study: Both about-4-week and about-12-week second-dose recipients were combined. Study findings and constraints: Females made up more of the donors, who were largely white British, and clonal diversity may have come out too low. Repertoire sampling happened only post peak T cell response.

Germline assignment: CDR1 SGHRS and CDR2 YFSETQ. V lost 0 bases to trimming and J lost 3 bases; unmatched junction nucleotides: 5. This CDR3 is 16 amino acids long. This clone was observed a few times. As yet, its antigen is unknown. The data were produced by immunoSEQ multiplex PCR, yet TCRdb's version contains in-frame clones alone and is incomplete. The table has roughly 120,000 clones, roughly nine tenths seen once. This TCR was recovered from an adult in good health. The sequences come from peripheral blood, collected on day 0 of AZD1222 vaccination. The V and J genes are TRBV5-1 and TRBJ2-7; 11 nucleotides align to TRBD2. CDR3 DNA sequence: TGCGCCAGCAGCTTGGCTCTAGCGGGAGGAGTCTACGAGCAGTACTTC. It specifies CASSLALAGGVYEQYF.